Listed here are 22 T cell receptor beta chains from one sample, sequenced in a study of early T cells in non-severe SARS-CoV-2 infection (dated by TCRdb to the early 2020s). The method behind the library was 5' RACE. Instrument on record: NextSeq 500. TCRdb reworked the public reads: Q25 trimming with fastp, MiXCR clone assembly, productive beta chains retained. Rows matching on CDR3 protein sequence are summarized as one entry with the most common DNA and genes. This sample has fewer than 120,000 distinct CDR3 sequences in its table, and around 13% of those were observed once. The ten largest account for approximately 3.5% of the sample. The source was whole blood, collected at baseline. The receptors come from an adult who was a healthcare worker with PCR-confirmed SARS-CoV-2 infection or an uninfected control (not recorded which).

This clonotype was recorded at least ten times. The chain couples TRBV7-9 to TRBJ2-4, with 7 positions matching TRBD2. There are 13 residues in the CDR3. V was clipped by 0 bases and J by 11 bases; unmatched bases: 4. Germline V gene lookup returns CDR1 SEHNR and CDR2 FQNEAQ (reference sequence). Written as DNA, the CDR3 is TGTGCCAGCAGCTTAGCACTAACTAGCGTTCAGTACTTC. This encodes CASSLALTSVQYF.

The chain is built from TRBV11-2 and TRBJ2-1; D may be TRBD1 (5 bases). Germline-derived CDR1 and CDR2 are SGHAT and FQNNGV. This CDR3 has 13 amino acids. Trimming left V 0 bases short and J 8 bases short, with 8 bases between. The CDR3 loop reads CASSLERGDEQFF. The CDR3 region has the DNA TGTGCCAGCAGCTTAGAAAGGGGCGATGAGCAGTTCTTC.

This clonotype showed up just a few times. This rearrangement joins TRBV5-1 to TRBJ1-3, with D uncertain. The CDR3 runs to 13 residues. Germline CDR1 is SGHRS and CDR2 is YFSETQ. The V end lost 5 bases, the J end lost 0 bases, and 6 bases lay between the germline ends. In DNA, the CDR3 is TGCGCCAGCAGAACCAGCTCTGGAAACACCATATATTTT. This sequence encodes CASRTSSGNTIYF.

There are a few counts of this clonotype. The J gene is TRBJ1-1, the V gene TRBV7-3; D ambiguous. CDR3 length: 15 residues. Germline CDR1 SGHTA, CDR2 FQGTGA. V shed 7 bases and J shed 2 bases, with 17 bases lying between them. DNA for the CDR3: TGTGCCAGCAAAGCCGACCCACTTAAAAACACTGAAGCTTTCTTT. Translating gives CASKADPLKNTEAFF.

This clonotype has more than one count but fewer than ten. The V call is TRBV20-1, the J call TRBJ1-1; D is unresolved. Trimming removed 0 bases at V and 7 bases at J, with 9 bases between. Looked up from germline, CDR1 is DFQATT and CDR2 is SNEGSKA (reference sequence). The CDR3 has 12 residues. In nucleotides, the CDR3 is TGCAGTGCTAGAGAAGGTACTCTTGAAGCTTTCTTT. Translated, it gives CSAREGTLEAFF.

DNA of the CDR3: TGCAGCGGTGAGAGGGGTCACACTGAAGCTTTCTTT. Translating it yields CSGERGHTEAFF. This rearrangement joins TRBV29-1 to TRBJ1-1, with D perhaps TRBD1 (5 bases). V was shortened by 7 bases and J by 3 bases, with 12 bases between the two germline ends. The CDR3 is 12 residues long. CDR1 and CDR2 from the germline V gene are SQVTM and ANQGSEA.

The V gene is TRBV7-8, the J gene TRBJ2-4; 7 bases match TRBD1. V shed 5 bases, J shed 5 bases, and the junction held 3 bases outside the gene matches. The germline V gene encodes CDR1 SGHVS and CDR2 FQNEAQ. The CDR3 is 13 amino acids. This chain's CDR3 is CASSMGQQNIQYF. Written as DNA, the CDR3 is TGTGCCAGCAGCATGGGACAGCAAAACATTCAGTACTTC.

This sequence joins TRBV29-1 and TRBJ2-3; perhaps TRBD2 as D (5 bases). The CDR3 is 12 amino acids. The V end was cut by 3 bases, the J end by 5 bases, with 9 bases between. Germline-derived CDR1 and CDR2 are SQVTM and ANQGSEA. The CDR3 is CSVDSGVDTQYF. The DNA of the CDR3 is TGCAGCGTTGATTCCGGGGTAGATACGCAGTATTTT.

In this sample, this clonotype turned up many times. J is TRBJ2-1 and V is TRBV5-1; D call uncertain. The CDR3 is 15 amino acids. Germline CDR1 reads SGHRS; CDR2 reads YFSETQ. V lost 2 bases to trimming and J lost 0 bases, with 9 bases between them. The CDR3 nucleotides are TGCGCCAGCAGCTTTACGGACGGCTCCTACAATGAGCAGTTCTTC. As protein: CASSFTDGSYNEQFF.

This clonotype occurred a few times. The rearrangement links TRBV6-6 to TRBJ2-1; no clear D. The germline V and J ends were trimmed by 6 bases and 1 base, with 7 bases remaining between them. The CDR3 covers 13 residues. Looked up from germline, CDR1 is MNHNY and CDR2 is SVGAGI (reference sequence). The chain's CDR3 is CASSSISYNEQFF. In nucleotides, the CDR3 is TGTGCCAGCAGCAGCATTTCCTACAATGAGCAGTTCTTC.

The CDR3 sequence: CAWGTGAPYEQYF. The CDR3 region has the DNA TGTGCCTGGGGGACAGGGGCCCCCTACGAGCAGTACTTC. This rearrangement joins TRBV30 to TRBJ2-7; 10 nucleotides agree with TRBD1. From germline, CDR1 is GTSNPN and CDR2 SVGIG (reference sequence). Losses at the gene ends were 5 bases for V and 2 bases for J; bases not matched to a gene: 3. This CDR3 is built from 13 residues.

This clonotype has a handful of counts. V usage is TRBV27 and J usage is TRBJ1-2, with D perhaps matching TRBD1 (5 bases). Per germline, CDR1 MNHEY and CDR2 SMNVEV (reference sequence). The germline V and J ends were trimmed by 4 bases and 3 bases, with 15 bases remaining between them. The CDR3 has 15 amino acids. CDR3 DNA: TGTGCCAGCAGTTCTCTAGGGGACTCCTACTATGGCTACACCTTC. Amino acids: CASSSLGDSYYGYTF.

CDR3 sequence (DNA): TGTGCCAGCAGCCCTTCCGTCTTCACAGATACGCAGTATTTT. It encodes CASSPSVFTDTQYF. The rearrangement uses TRBV7-2 and TRBJ2-3; no definite D call. The germline V gene encodes CDR1 SGHTA and CDR2 FQGNSA. The V and J ends lost 5 bases and 2 bases respectively, with 11 bases between them. The CDR3 runs to 14 residues.

This clonotype came up many times. This rearrangement joins TRBV2 to TRBJ2-7; 7 nucleotides align to TRBD2. The CDR3 contains 15 residues. Germline lookup yields CDR1 SNHLY and CDR2 FYNNEI. The V segment lost 0 bases and the J segment 5 bases; nucleotides outside the gene matches: 7. CDR3 nucleotide sequence: TGTGCCAGCAGTGAAGCGCCAGCGGGGAGGCACGAGCAGTACTTC. This sequence encodes CASSEAPAGRHEQYF.

This clonotype was counted a few times. This chain links TRBV5-1 with TRBJ1-5, with D perhaps TRBD1 (6 bases). V was cut by 5 bases and J by 6 bases, with 15 bases left in between. This CDR3 has 14 residues. Germline assignment: CDR1 SGHRS and CDR2 YFSETQ. The CDR3 DNA follows: TGCGCCAGCAGTCCTTCCGGGGGGCCTCAGCCCCAGCATTTT. Amino acid sequence: CASSPSGGPQPQHF.

This rearrangement joins TRBV19 to TRBJ2-2, with 7 bases lining up with TRBD1. CDR1 and CDR2 from the germline V gene are LNHDA and SQIVND (reference sequence). The trim removed 6 bases at V and 0 bases at J, leaving 4 bases unmatched. The CDR3 is 15 residues long. The CDR3 sequence: CASRQGSANTGELFF. CDR3 DNA: TGTGCCAGTAGACAGGGGTCGGCGAACACCGGGGAGCTGTTTTTT.

This clonotype was counted between two and nine times. The rearrangement uses TRBV20-1 and TRBJ2-1; 8 bases agree with TRBD1. The CDR3 covers 15 residues. From germline, CDR1 is DFQATT and CDR2 SNEGSKA (reference sequence). Trimming cost V 3 bases and J 5 bases; bases outside gene matches: 9. CDR3 protein: CSASPFDRGDNEQFF. Written as DNA, the CDR3 is TGCAGTGCTAGCCCATTCGACAGGGGAGACAATGAGCAGTTCTTC.

This chain links TRBV7-6 with TRBJ2-7; 7 positions agree with TRBD1. Per the germline V gene, CDR1 is SGHVS and CDR2 is FNYEAQ. V dropped 5 bases and J dropped 5; count of bases not matched to a gene: 9. CDR3 length: 14 residues. The CDR3 spells CASSPTDRAHEQYF. The CDR3 bases are TGTGCCAGCAGCCCGACCGACAGGGCCCACGAGCAGTACTTC.

The chain couples TRBV11-2 to TRBJ1-5; a possible D gene is TRBD1 (6 bases). The CDR3 is 13 residues long. Germline CDR1 is SGHAT and CDR2 is FQNNGV. Trimming left V 2 bases short and J 6 bases short, with 8 bases between. The CDR3 is CASSLQGSQPQHF. CDR3 sequence (DNA): TGTGCCAGCAGCTTACAGGGGTCTCAGCCCCAGCATTTT.

V and J are TRBV19 and TRBJ2-1; 12 nucleotides agree with TRBD2. The CDR3 contains 16 residues. CDR1 and CDR2 (germline): LNHDA, SQIVND (reference sequence). J lost 6 bases, V lost 5 bases, and 8 bases had no gene match. The CDR3 DNA reads TGTGCCAGTAGTCTACCGGGACTAGCGGGTCGCAATGAGCAGTTCTTC. Its translation: CASSLPGLAGRNEQFF.

The chain recombines TRBV11-2 with TRBJ2-2; no clear D gene. The CDR3 loop spans 14 amino acids. V lost 3 bases and J 0 bases, leaving 5 bases between the germline ends. Germline V gene sequence: CDR1 SGHAT, CDR2 FQNNGV. As DNA, the CDR3 is TGTGCCAGCAGCTTTGCAGCGAACACCGGGGAGCTGTTTTTT. Its translation: CASSFAANTGELFF.

This chain connects TRBV3-1 to TRBJ2-1; 14 bases match TRBD2. The CDR3 extends over 19 amino acids. Germline lookup yields CDR1 LGHDT and CDR2 YNNKEL (reference sequence). V was clipped by 4 bases and J by 4 bases; unmatched bases: 12. DNA of the CDR3: TGTGCCAGCAGCCCGCCTCTCCGACTAGCGGGAGGGTGGTACAATGAGCAGTTCTTC. It yields the protein CASSPPLRLAGGWYNEQFF.